This T cell receptor beta chain originates from a study of blood T cells in healthy people across ages. J was trimmed by 8 bases and V by 8 bases; bases with no gene match: 14. Germline V gene sequence: CDR1 MNHEY, CDR2 SMNVEV (reference sequence). This CDR3 has 15 residues. Combining a sample-barcoded 5' primer with a J-beta primer mix, a second PCR ran for roughly 7 to 12 cycles. Each CDR3 protein gets one entry after TCRdb re-called the 5' RACE reads with MiXCR. The profile shows about 1.8 million distinct CDR3 sequences, about 50% of them singletons. Material: blood. The J gene is TRBJ1-2, the V gene TRBV27; 10 bases agree with TRBD1. This receptor was obtained from a woman aged 40-49 years in good health. CDR3 sequence (DNA): TGTGCCAGCCGAACCGGGACAGGGGTTTTTGAGGGCTACACCTTC. Protein: CASRTGTGVFEGYTF.